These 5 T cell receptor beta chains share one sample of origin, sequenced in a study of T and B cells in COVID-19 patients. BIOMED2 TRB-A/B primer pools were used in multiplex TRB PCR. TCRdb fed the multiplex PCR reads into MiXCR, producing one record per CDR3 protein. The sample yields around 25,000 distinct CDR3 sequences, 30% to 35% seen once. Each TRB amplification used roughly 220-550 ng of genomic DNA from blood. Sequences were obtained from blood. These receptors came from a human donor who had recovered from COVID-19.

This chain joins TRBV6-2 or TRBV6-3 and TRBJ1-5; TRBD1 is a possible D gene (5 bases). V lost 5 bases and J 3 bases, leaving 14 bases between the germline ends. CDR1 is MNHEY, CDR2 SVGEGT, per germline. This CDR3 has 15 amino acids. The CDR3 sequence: CASSRARGINQPQHF. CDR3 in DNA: TGTGCCAGCAGTAGGGCGCGGGGGATCAATCAGCCCCAGCATTTT.

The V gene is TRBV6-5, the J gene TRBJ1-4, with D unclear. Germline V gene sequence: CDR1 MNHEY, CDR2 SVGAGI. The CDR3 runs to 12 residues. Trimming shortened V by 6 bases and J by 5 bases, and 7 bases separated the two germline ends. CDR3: CASSRKNEKLFF. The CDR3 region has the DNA TGTGCCAGCAGCCGAAAGAATGAAAAACTGTTTTTT.

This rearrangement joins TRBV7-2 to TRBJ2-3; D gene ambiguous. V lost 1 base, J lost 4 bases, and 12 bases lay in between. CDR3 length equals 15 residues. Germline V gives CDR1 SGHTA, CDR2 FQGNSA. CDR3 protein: CASSLVSLPPDTQYF. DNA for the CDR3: TGTGCCAGCAGCTTAGTGTCCCTGCCGCCAGATACGCAGTATTTT. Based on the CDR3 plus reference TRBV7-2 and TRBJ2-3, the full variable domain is GAGVSQSPSNKVTEKGKDVELRCDPISGHTALYWYRQSLGQGLEFLIYFQGNSAPDKSGLPSDRFSAERTGGSVSTLTIQRTQQEDSAVYLCASSLVSLPPDTQYFGPGTRLTVL.

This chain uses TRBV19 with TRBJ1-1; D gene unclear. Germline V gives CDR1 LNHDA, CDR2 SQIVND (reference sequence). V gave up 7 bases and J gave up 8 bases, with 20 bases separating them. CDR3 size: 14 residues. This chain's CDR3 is CASTPGGSDGEAFF. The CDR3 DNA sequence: TGTGCCAGTACCCCGGGAGGGAGCGACGGAGAAGCTTTCTTT.

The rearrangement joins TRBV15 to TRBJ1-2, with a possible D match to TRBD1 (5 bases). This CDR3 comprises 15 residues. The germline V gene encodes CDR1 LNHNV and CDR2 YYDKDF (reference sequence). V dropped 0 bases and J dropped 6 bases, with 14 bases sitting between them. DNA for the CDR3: TGTGCCACCAGCAGAGATGGATGGGGGGAGGATGGCTACACCTTC. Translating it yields CATSRDGWGEDGYTF.